Listed below are T cell receptor beta chains from one sample, sequenced in a study of T cell changes during pregnancy in multiple sclerosis. Generated by immunoSEQ multiplex PCR, the TCRdb table keeps only in-frame clones and is missing some. Of 48,000 or so clones in the sample, 88% were seen once. The sample was CD4+ T cells from peripheral blood mononuclear cells, taken in the second trimester of pregnancy. Receptor source: a female donor with multiple sclerosis, enrolled in a pregnancy study. CDR3s include the opening cysteine and the closing phenylalanine or tryptophan. Fields, in order: V gene, J gene, D gene, clone size, CDR3 protein, CDR3 DNA. A D gene is named only where the DNA matches it firmly. Where a row states a size, it is once, few, many or the class of an expanded clone; other rows omit it.

V: TRBV12-5
J: TRBJ2-1
D: -
size: once
CDR3: CASGLGGVVNEQFF
DNA: TGTGCTAGTGGTTTGGGGGGGGTGGTCAATGAGCAGTTCTTC

V: TRBV7-9
J: TRBJ2-5
D: TRBD2
size: -
CDR3: CASSSLAGPLAQYF
DNA: TGTGCCAGCAGCTCCCTAGCGGGGCCGTTGGCCCAGTACTTC

V: TRBV4-1
J: TRBJ2-7
D: TRBD2
size: -
CDR3: CASSQEGGLAHEQYF
DNA: TGCGCCAGCAGCCAAGAAGGTGGACTAGCCCACGAGCAGTACTTC

V: TRBV18
J: TRBJ1-3
D: -
size: once
CDR3: CASSPRAMADKYF
DNA: TGTGCCAGCTCACCTAGGGCTATGGCGGACAAATATTTT

V: TRBV7-3
J: TRBJ2-2
D: -
size: -
CDR3: CASSLMTVATGELFF
DNA: TGTGCCAGCAGCTTAATGACAGTGGCCACCGGGGAGCTGTTTTTT

V: TRBV19
J: TRBJ1-3
D: TRBD1
size: -
CDR3: CASSIETGGHTIYF
DNA: TGTGCCAGTAGTATAGAAACAGGGGGGCACACCATATATTTT

V: TRBV5-1
J: TRBJ2-2
D: -
size: -
CDR3: CASSLGVDSTGELFF
DNA: TGCGCCAGCAGCTTGGGGGTGGACAGCACCGGGGAGCTGTTTTTT

V: TRBV2
J: TRBJ1-1
D: TRBD1
size: -
CDR3: CASRRQGGTEAFF
DNA: TGTGCCAGCAGAAGACAGGGGGGTACTGAAGCTTTCTTT

V: TRBV4-2
J: TRBJ2-7
D: -
size: -
CDR3: CASSQDWATEQYF
DNA: TGTGCCAGCAGCCAAGATTGGGCAACTGAGCAGTACTTC

V: TRBV6-1
J: TRBJ1-2
D: -
size: -
CDR3: CASSRYSRQYGYTF
DNA: TGTGCCAGCAGCCGTTATTCCAGACAGTATGGCTACACCTTC

V: TRBV7-9
J: TRBJ2-5
D: -
size: -
CDR3: CASSFFGGEETQYF
DNA: TGTGCCAGCAGCTTTTTCGGGGGTGAAGAGACCCAGTACTTC

V: TRBV28
J: TRBJ1-4
D: -
size: -
CDR3: CASRNGGATNEKLFF
DNA: TGTGCCAGCAGGAACGGGGGGGCAACTAATGAAAAACTGTTTTTT

V: TRBV6-1
J: TRBJ2-1
D: -
size: -
CDR3: CASLMLNNEQFF
DNA: TGTGCCAGCCTTATGCTAAACAATGAGCAGTTCTTC

V: TRBV7-3
J: TRBJ2-7
D: -
size: -
CDR3: CASSLREHSYEQYF
DNA: TGTGCCAGCAGCTTAAGGGAGCACTCCTACGAGCAGTACTTC

V: TRBV2
J: TRBJ1-1
D: -
size: -
CDR3: CASSNILMNTEAFF
DNA: TGTGCCAGCAGCAACATCCTTATGAACACTGAAGCTTTCTTT

V: TRBV7-9
J: TRBJ2-3
D: -
size: -
CDR3: CASSFSGSTDTQYF
DNA: TGTGCCAGCAGCTTTAGCGGAAGCACAGATACGCAGTATTTT

V: TRBV7-3
J: TRBJ1-4
D: -
size: -
CDR3: CASSRTRGEKLFF
DNA: TGTGCCAGCAGCAGGACTCGAGGGGAAAAACTGTTTTTT

V: TRBV9
J: TRBJ2-5
D: -
size: -
CDR3: CASRGGQYQETQYF
DNA: TGTGCCAGCAGGGGGGGGCAGTACCAAGAGACCCAGTACTTC

V: TRBV2
J: TRBJ2-2
D: -
size: -
CDR3: CASRILRDTGELFF
DNA: TGTGCCAGCAGGATACTACGGGACACCGGGGAGCTGTTTTTT

V: TRBV7-2
J: TRBJ1-1
D: -
size: once
CDR3: CASTRNPGGVTEAFF
DNA: TGTGCCAGCACTCGAAACCCCGGGGGTGTTACTGAAGCTTTCTTT

V: TRBV10-3
J: TRBJ1-2
D: TRBD1
size: -
CDR3: CAISVFRDRGLDGYTF
DNA: TGTGCCATCAGTGTCTTCCGGGACAGGGGGCTGGATGGCTACACCTTC

V: TRBV19
J: TRBJ1-1
D: -
size: -
CDR3: CATGGDRDTEAFF
DNA: TGTGCCACTGGGGGGGATCGGGACACTGAAGCTTTCTTT

V: TRBV27
J: TRBJ2-5
D: TRBD1
size: -
CDR3: CASSRQGQETQYF
DNA: TGTGCCAGCAGTCGACAGGGGCAAGAGACCCAGTACTTC

V: TRBV7-7
J: TRBJ1-1
D: TRBD1
size: -
CDR3: CASSKQGDTEAFF
DNA: TGTGCCAGCAGCAAGCAGGGGGACACTGAAGCTTTCTTT

V: TRBV11-2
J: TRBJ1-1
D: -
size: -
CDR3: CASSLGLEGTEAFF
DNA: TGTGCCAGCAGCTTGGGACTTGAAGGGACTGAAGCTTTCTTT

V: TRBV7-9
J: TRBJ2-2
D: -
size: once
CDR3: CASSSFWESNTGELFF
DNA: TGTGCCAGCAGCTCGTTTTGGGAGTCGAACACCGGGGAGCTGTTTTTT

V: TRBV10-2
J: TRBJ2-2
D: -
size: -
CDR3: CASSDRESNTGELFF
DNA: TGCGCCAGCAGTGACAGGGAAAGCAACACCGGGGAGCTGTTTTTT

V: TRBV11-2
J: TRBJ2-1
D: -
size: few
CDR3: CASSLDLPNEQFF
DNA: TGTGCCAGCAGCTTAGACCTACCCAATGAGCAGTTCTTC

V: TRBV6-5
J: TRBJ1-1
D: -
size: -
CDR3: CASRLDGMWNTEAFF
DNA: TGTGCCAGCAGATTAGACGGGATGTGGAACACTGAAGCTTTCTTT

V: TRBV19
J: TRBJ2-5
D: -
size: -
CDR3: CASSMSWGPRETQYF
DNA: TGTGCCAGTAGTATGAGTTGGGGGCCCCGAGAGACCCAGTACTTC

V: TRBV6-6
J: TRBJ2-2
D: -
size: -
CDR3: CASRGPGELFF
DNA: TGTGCCAGCAGGGGGCCCGGGGAGCTGTTTTTT

V: TRBV7-6
J: TRBJ2-5
D: TRBD1
size: -
CDR3: CASRIRGRREETQYF
DNA: TGTGCCAGCAGAATCAGGGGGCGCAGGGAAGAGACCCAGTACTTC

V: TRBV5-1
J: TRBJ1-1
D: -
size: -
CDR3: CASSQSNTEAFF
DNA: TGCGCCAGCAGCCAGTCCAACACTGAAGCTTTCTTT

V: TRBV6-1
J: TRBJ2-7
D: TRBD1
size: -
CDR3: CASSEGRTGPSEQYF
DNA: TGTGCCAGCAGTGAAGGTCGGACAGGCCCCTCCGAGCAGTACTTC

V: TRBV4-1
J: TRBJ2-7
D: TRBD2
size: -
CDR3: CASSQDGTSSSYEQYF
DNA: TGCGCCAGCAGCCAAGATGGGACTAGCAGCTCCTACGAGCAGTACTTC

V: TRBV10-2
J: TRBJ2-1
D: -
size: -
CDR3: CASIERDISYNEQFF
DNA: TGCGCCAGCATCGAGAGGGACATCTCCTACAATGAGCAGTTCTTC

V: TRBV2
J: TRBJ2-1
D: -
size: -
CDR3: CASATDLYNEQFF
DNA: TGTGCCAGCGCGACAGACCTGTACAATGAGCAGTTCTTC

V: TRBV7-2
J: TRBJ2-7
D: -
size: -
CDR3: CASSLVLYEQYF
DNA: TGTGCCAGCAGCTTAGTACTATACGAGCAGTACTTC

V: TRBV2
J: TRBJ2-7
D: TRBD2
size: -
CDR3: CASREASGAYEQYF
DNA: TGTGCCAGCAGAGAGGCTAGCGGAGCCTACGAGCAGTACTTC

V: TRBV6-4
J: TRBJ2-3
D: -
size: -
CDR3: CASLRSLVPDTQYF
DNA: TGTGCCAGCCTTAGGTCACTAGTTCCAGATACGCAGTATTTT

V: TRBV4-2
J: TRBJ1-2
D: TRBD1
size: few
CDR3: CASSPSGQGATWGYTF
DNA: TGTGCCAGCAGCCCATCGGGACAGGGGGCGACTTGGGGCTACACCTTC

V: TRBV18
J: TRBJ2-7
D: -
size: -
CDR3: CASSETSGSYEQYF
DNA: TGTGCCAGCTCAGAGACTTCAGGGTCCTACGAGCAGTACTTC

V: TRBV7-2
J: TRBJ1-1
D: -
size: once
CDR3: CASSLSQNTEAFF
DNA: TGTGCCAGCAGCTTATCACAGAACACTGAAGCTTTCTTT

V: TRBV9
J: TRBJ2-3
D: -
size: -
CDR3: CASSVPNTDTQYF
DNA: TGTGCCAGCAGCGTCCCTAACACAGATACGCAGTATTTT

V: TRBV15
J: TRBJ2-1
D: TRBD1
size: once
CDR3: CATSRPGQSHNEQFF
DNA: TGTGCCACCAGCAGACCGGGACAGTCACACAATGAGCAGTTCTTC

V: TRBV28
J: TRBJ1-1
D: -
size: few
CDR3: CASSLGGREAFF
DNA: TGTGCCAGCAGCCTGGGAGGGAGAGAAGCTTTCTTT

V: TRBV19
J: TRBJ1-3
D: TRBD1
size: -
CDR3: CASSISGGSGNTIYF
DNA: TGTGCCAGTAGTATTTCAGGGGGATCTGGAAACACCATATATTTT

V: TRBV5-1
J: TRBJ1-1
D: -
size: few
CDR3: CASSSRGDTEAFF
DNA: TGCGCCAGCAGCTCCAGAGGTGACACTGAAGCTTTCTTT

V: TRBV10-1
J: TRBJ2-1
D: TRBD2
size: -
CDR3: CASSGGLAGGGEQFF
DNA: TGCGCCAGCAGTGGGGGACTAGCGGGAGGAGGTGAGCAGTTCTTC

V: TRBV2
J: TRBJ2-5
D: -
size: -
CDR3: CASSELPGAPETQYF
DNA: TGTGCCAGCAGTGAACTCCCGGGAGCCCCCGAGACCCAGTACTTC

V: TRBV2
J: TRBJ1-1
D: -
size: few
CDR3: CASTGGRGRVGTEAFF
DNA: TGTGCCAGCACCGGAGGGAGGGGCAGGGTGGGAACTGAAGCTTTCTTT

V: TRBV5-1
J: TRBJ1-1
D: -
size: -
CDR3: CASSLADGGGTEAFF
DNA: TGCGCCAGCAGCTTGGCCGATGGGGGAGGCACTGAAGCTTTCTTT

V: TRBV11-3
J: TRBJ2-1
D: TRBD1
size: -
CDR3: CASSLSIGDRGSNEQFF
DNA: TGTGCCAGCAGCTTATCAATCGGGGACAGGGGGTCTAATGAGCAGTTCTTC

V: TRBV5-6
J: TRBJ2-5
D: -
size: -
CDR3: CASSFQDQETQYF
DNA: TGTGCCAGCAGCTTTCAGGACCAAGAGACCCAGTACTTC

V: TRBV4-1
J: TRBJ2-3
D: TRBD2
size: -
CDR3: CASSPNFSGKTDTQYF
DNA: TGCGCCAGCAGCCCTAATTTTAGCGGGAAAACAGATACGCAGTATTTT